These 8 T cell receptor beta chains originate from one sample sequenced in a study of cytomegalovirus exposure and HLA in healthy donors. It was with 60 Vbeta and 13 Jbeta primers that the PCR ran. Clones were read by immunoSEQ multiplex PCR, and TCRdb kept only the in-frame ones, dropping some. The table has some 51,000 clones, 70% to 75% seen once. Sequencing used PBMCs. The receptors stem from a man aged 35 to 55 in good health and CMV-seropositive.

The chain couples TRBV30 to TRBJ2-3, with 11 nucleotides matching TRBD1. The germline CDR1 and CDR2 sequences are GTSNPN and SVGIG (reference sequence). The ends lost 3 bases at V and 8 bases at J; junction bases unmatched: 4. This CDR3 comprises 13 residues. CDR3 protein: CAWSGQGAGTQYF. The DNA of the CDR3 is TGTGCCTGGAGCGGACAGGGGGCAGGTACGCAGTATTTT.

The rearrangement links TRBV7-8 to TRBJ2-3; weak D call: TRBD2 (5 bases). V shed 1 base and J shed 10 bases, with 15 bases lying between them. Germline V gene data show CDR1 as SGHVS and CDR2 as FQNEAQ. The CDR3 runs to 14 residues. CDR3 in amino acids: CASSLVRGNNAQYF. CDR3 bases: TGTGCCAGCAGCTTAGTGCGAGGGAATAATGCGCAGTATTTT. Full variable domain (rest looked up from reference TRBV7-8 and TRBJ2-3): GAGVSQSPRYKVAKRGQDVALRCDPISGHVSLFWYQQALGQGPEFLTYFQNEAQLDKSGLPSDRFFAERPEGSVSTLKIQRTQQEDSAVYLCASSLVRGNNAQYFGPGTRLTVL.

The chain has TRBV6-1 and TRBJ1-5; 8 nucleotides match TRBD1. Germline V CDR1 and CDR2: MNHNS, SASEGT. Trimming took 7 bases from V and 3 from J; bases not matched to a gene: 8. The length of the CDR3 is 15 residues. CDR3 residues: CASIKGTGINQPQHF. The CDR3 DNA reads TGTGCCAGCATCAAAGGGACAGGAATCAATCAGCCCCAGCATTTT.

This chain uses TRBV18 with TRBJ1-3; D uncertain. Germline V gene lookup returns CDR1 KGHSH and CDR2 LQKENI. V was clipped by 5 bases and J by 0 bases, with 8 bases between them. The CDR3 loop spans 14 amino acids. The DNA for the CDR3 is TGTGCCAGCTCATCCAGGTCCTCTGGAAACACCATATATTTT. Translating it yields CASSSRSSGNTIYF.

The gene calls are TRBV5-1 and TRBJ2-1; 11 bases are a match to TRBD2. The CDR3 loop spans 16 amino acids. The J segment lost 6 bases and the V segment lost 1 base, leaving 6 bases of the junction unmatched. Germline values: CDR1 SGHRS, CDR2 YFSETQ. The CDR3 bases are TGCGCCAGCAGCTTGCCGACTAGCGGGGCTGTCAATGAGCAGTTCTTC. It encodes CASSLPTSGAVNEQFF. The full variable domain, in which reference TRBV5-1 and TRBJ2-1 provide the parts outside the CDR3, is KAGVTQTPRYLIKTRGQQVTLSCSPISGHRSVSWYQQTPGQGLQFLFEYFSETQRNKGNFPGRFSGRQFSNSRSEMNVSTLELGDSALYLCASSLPTSGAVNEQFFGPGTRLTVL.

V usage is TRBV7-6 and J usage is TRBJ1-1; D unresolved. From germline, CDR1 is SGHVS and CDR2 FNYEAQ. The V gene lost 1 base and the J gene lost 5 bases, with 14 bases spanning the gap. This CDR3 is built from 15 residues. CDR3 loop: CASSLVKPPQTEAFF. The DNA for the CDR3 is TGTGCCAGCAGCTTAGTGAAACCCCCTCAGACTGAAGCTTTCTTT.

The J gene is TRBJ2-1, the V gene TRBV5-6, with D possibly TRBD1 on 6 matching bases. The CDR3 is 14 residues long. V lost 0 bases and J lost 6, with 10 bases in between. Germline V lookup: CDR1 SGHDT, CDR2 YYEEEE. The CDR3 reads CASSLAGQTNEQFF. In DNA, the CDR3 is TGTGCCAGCAGCTTGGCCGGACAGACCAATGAGCAGTTCTTC.

The chain is built from TRBV30 and TRBJ2-7; D not certain. This CDR3 region has 14 residues. CDR1 GTSNPN and CDR2 SVGIG come from the germline V gene (reference sequence). The V end was cut by 0 bases, the J end by 3 bases, with 12 bases between. CDR3 sequence: CAWSVRELIYEQYF. In nucleotides, the CDR3 is TGTGCCTGGAGTGTACGCGAGCTTATCTACGAGCAGTACTTC.